This T cell receptor beta chain was sequenced in a study of blood T cell repertoires in COVID-19. The CDR3 spans 16 residues. Trimming took 2 bases from V and 2 from J; bases not matched to a gene: 7. Germline CDR1 and CDR2: MGHRA and YSYEKL. In the study's own analysis: Amplification of reference gene primers provided the estimated nucleated cell counts. Using immunoSEQ multiplex PCR, the repertoire was profiled, and TCRdb retains in-frame clones only, with some absent. The V and J calls and the clone size are those of that table, but D and trimming were determined from the DNA. The data contain roughly 220,000 clones, roughly 80% of them singletons.

The material sequenced was peripheral blood. The chain employs TRBV4-1 and TRBJ1-2; 8 bases are a match to TRBD1. This sequence originates from a woman aged 30 to 39 who had recovered from COVID-19. The CDR3 loop is CASSQLPTGVNYGYTF. In DNA, the CDR3 is TGCGCCAGCAGCCAACTACCGACAGGGGTGAACTATGGCTACACCTTC.